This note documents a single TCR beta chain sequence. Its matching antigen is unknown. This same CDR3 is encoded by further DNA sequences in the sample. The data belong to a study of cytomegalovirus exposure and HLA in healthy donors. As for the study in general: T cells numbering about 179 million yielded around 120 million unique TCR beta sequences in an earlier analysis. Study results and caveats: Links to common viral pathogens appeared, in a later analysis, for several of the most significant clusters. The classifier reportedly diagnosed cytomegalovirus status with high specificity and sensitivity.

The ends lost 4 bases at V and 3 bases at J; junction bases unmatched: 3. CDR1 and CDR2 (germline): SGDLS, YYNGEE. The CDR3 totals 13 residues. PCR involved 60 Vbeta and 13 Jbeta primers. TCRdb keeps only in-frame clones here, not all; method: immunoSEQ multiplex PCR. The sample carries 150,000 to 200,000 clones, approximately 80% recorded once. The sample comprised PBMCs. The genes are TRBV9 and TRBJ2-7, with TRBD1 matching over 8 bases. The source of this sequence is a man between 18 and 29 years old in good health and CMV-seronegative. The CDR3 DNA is TGTGCCAGCAGCCCCGGACAGGGCTACGAGCAGTACTTC. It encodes CASSPGQGYEQYF.